This TCR beta chain was documented in a study of blood T cell repertoires in COVID-19. Study background: Samples came from the United States, Italy and Spain, spanning acute and convalescent COVID-19. PBMCs, B-cell-depleted T cells, or T cells provided the cDNA or gDNA that made up the material.

Germline V CDR1 and CDR2: SGHTA, FQGNSA. The V segment lost 5 bases and the J segment 5 bases; nucleotides outside the gene matches: 9. This CDR3 spans 15 amino acids. Under the authors' procedure: Counts of nucleated cells, estimated from reference gene primer amplification, were obtained. The data were produced by immunoSEQ multiplex PCR, yet TCRdb's version contains in-frame clones alone and is incomplete. Clone size and the V and J calls come from that table; the DNA yielded D and trimming. The sample has around 140,000 clones, around 88% seen once; the top ten hold 25% to 35%. The chain recombines TRBV7-2 with TRBJ2-1; 7 bases agree with TRBD1. The source material was peripheral blood. This receptor was identified in a human donor in a cohort sampled during active COVID-19. This CDR3 is CASSPLGQRNNEQFF. Here the CDR3 DNA reads TGTGCCAGCAGCCCCTTGGGACAGAGAAACAATGAGCAGTTCTTC.